This T cell receptor (beta chain) was obtained from a study of blood T cell repertoires in COVID-19 (dated by TCRdb to the early 2020s). Regarding the study in general: Samples covering the acute and convalescent phases of COVID-19 were provided by collaborators in the United States, Italy and Spain. Subjects who had been exposed to COVID-19, were actively infected with it, or had recovered from it provided the deeply sampled blood TCRbeta repertoires that made up the dataset. The material from the prospective study consisted of cDNA or gDNA derived from T cells, B-cell-depleted T cells, or PBMCs. HLA class I and class II types, where available, came from metadata supplied by the sample provider rather than from assay-based typing. Samples came from the ongoing ImmuneRACE study (first 160 participants) plus 1,254 subjects from 6 global collaborators. A freely available public database, intended as a resource for researchers studying the immune response to SARS-CoV-2, is where the repertoires were released. Nearly every sample came with metadata listing a de-identified subject ID, COVID-19 status, age in years and sex.

Results the study describes overall, beyond this receptor: The quantity of clinical and demographic metadata differed by source and by participant and was supplied without curation.

Samples from volunteer blood donors who had recovered from COVID-19 were contributed by a second Seattle source. Each collaborating institution followed its own protocols to collect whole blood in K2EDTA tubes. Collaborator samples were shipped for TCRbeta analysis as frozen whole blood, isolated PBMCs, or DNA extracted from either sample type. V is reduced by 0 bases and J by 5 bases, leaving a spacing of 4 bases between them. The CDR3 contains 12 residues, cysteine and phenylalanine counted. The sequence is cut down to CDR3 DNA, 36 bases in frame from base 1. Taken from the germline V gene, the CDR1 and CDR2 loops are SGHDN and FVKESK. A remark on this clone: It lacks a known antigen. Base quality data are lacking; no much larger clone is found one base away.

TCRbeta CDR3 regions were amplified from genomic DNA by means of the immunoSEQ Assay, a bias-controlled multiplex PCR. The study's own analysis went as follows. The number of nucleated cells in each sample was estimated by amplification of reference gene primers within the assay. To quantify the absolute abundance of each unique TCRbeta CDR3 rearrangement, sequence reads were collapsed and filtered. Productive Simpson clonality was computed per sample as the square root of Simpson's diversity index over productive rearrangements. Entries here come from immuneACCESS through TCRdb and include only in-frame sequences with V and J called. Some clones fail to appear in such tables; in the studies checked, an unresolved V gene covers under half of the shortfall, and the cause of the remainder is unknown. That table furnishes V, J and clone size, whereas the DNA furnished D and trimming. The sample table records about 280,000 clones; around 85% of these occur just once. The ten largest clones capture 2.1% of the sample.

Recombination linked TRBV14 to TRBJ1-2, with the D gene call left open. Material for sequencing was peripheral blood. This TCR came from a woman in her 30s who had recovered from COVID-19. The CDR3 region: CASSQERYGYTF. The DNA is as follows: TGTGCCAGCAGCCAAGAACGGTATGGCTACACCTTC. With all but the CDR3 taken from the reference TRBV14 and TRBJ1-2 genes, the full variable domain is: EAGVTQFPSHSVIEKGQTVTLRCDPISGHDNLYWYRRVMGKEIKFLLHFVKESKQDESGMPNNRFLAERTGGTYSTLKVQPAELEDSGVYFCASSQERYGYTFGSGTRLTVV.